This section outlines one T cell receptor beta chain sequence together with its context. The antigen it binds to is not known. A read error may produce the germline difference seen at one junction end. Stable hyperthyroidism was defined as no progression to ophthalmopathy within 18 months of follow-up. The hyperthyroidism patients were 18 to 65 years old and newly diagnosed, with a disease duration of less than 2 months. Patients with other autoimmune diseases, uncontrolled infections, pregnancy or lactation were excluded from the study. Diagnosis was based on clinical symptoms, serum thyroxine, TRAb, thyroid ultrasound and orbital computed tomography. Using Ficoll-Paque density gradient centrifugation, PBMCs were isolated from 9 to 10 ml of fresh peripheral blood. Total RNA was extracted with Trizol reagent and quality-checked on an Agilent 2100 Bioanalyzer. The germline V gene supplies CDR1 MGHDK and CDR2 SYGVNS. The CDR3 numbers 17 residues from cysteine through phenylalanine. CDR3 DNA is the only sequence kept; it has 51 bases, read in frame from the first base.

For repertoire sequencing, the TCR beta CDR3 regions were amplified from RNA transcripts. The first round was an RT-PCR using HTBI primers with the Qiagen OneStep RT-PCR kit, and this first round was followed by a second-round multiplex PCR, then size selection and purification. The libraries underwent paired-end sequencing with 100 bp reads on an Illumina HiSeq2000. In the source study's methods: SOAPnuke was used to process the reads, removing any read that contained adapters or uncalled bases, had a mean Phred below 15, or lacked an exact match to the constant primer or identifier. High-quality paired reads were merged with COPE v1.2.5. Unique nucleotide sequences were defined as clonotypes and aligned to IMGT TRB V, D and J references using MiTCR v1.1. The analysis was limited to V-J combinations with a frequency above 0.0001, which together covered just over 98% of the repertoires. For each V-J combination, a TCR clonal expansion and chaos score was defined as the ratio of F50 clonal expansion to chaos observed in the TCRdist matrix. Features were reduced by Welch's t-statistics and random forest to 10 to 15 V-J combinations, which fed a naive Bayes classifier. The Morisita-Horn index was used to measure how similar the thyroid and blood repertoires were. In-frame beta chains were kept once TCRdb had trimmed the public reads at Q25 with fastp and called clones with MiXCR. Rows are combined by CDR3 protein, so each entry shows the most common genes and DNA. Clone size and V and J calls follow TCRdb, not the original study. The sample contains hundreds of thousands of distinct CDR3 sequences, around 20% of them found a single time. The top ten clones comprise approximately 3.2% of the sample.

These data are taken from a study of Graves' ophthalmopathy and Graves' hyperthyroidism (dated by TCRdb to the late 2010s). Regarding the research as a whole: Peripheral blood was collected at initial diagnosis, before any treatment. The study used signatures of the TCR beta repertoire to tell Graves' ophthalmopathy apart from Graves' hyperthyroidism and to predict which patients would progress to ophthalmopathy. In total, 135 blood samples were TCR-sequenced: fewer than 50 ophthalmopathy, about 75 hyperthyroidism and some 17 hyperthyroidism-to-ophthalmopathy patients. To explore V-J signatures that separate ophthalmopathy from hyperthyroidism, a discovery set of about a hundred patients was enrolled, consisting of about 45 with ophthalmopathy and about 60 with stable hyperthyroidism. For independent validation, a separate cohort was made up of roughly 19 hyperthyroidism patients plus 17 patients who later progressed from hyperthyroidism to ophthalmopathy. In five to seven hyperthyroidism patients, the T-cell repertoire of thyroid tissue was compared with the T-cell repertoire of blood. Following sample collection, hyperthyroidism patients were given methimazole at a starting dose of 30 mg daily, and ophthalmopathy patients were given high-dose intravenous methylprednisolone. For training and testing, the roughly 93 patients in the discovery cohort were randomly divided in a 7:3 ratio.

General conclusions and limits of the study: In validation, the model predicted ophthalmopathy progression with roughly 68% sensitivity and 72% to 80% specificity; approximately 12 predicted patients were CT-confirmed with GO in a median of about 6.2 months. Sample size was not predetermined statistically, and investigators were not blinded to group allocation. Most expanded thyroid clonotypes with a frequency above 0.001 also appeared in blood, which suggests that blood repertoires may reflect the immune response in the thyroid. Ophthalmopathy was separated from stable hyperthyroidism by the 13-signature model with just under 90% sensitivity and about 81% specificity in cross-validation and with 80%/75% in the test set.

The material sequenced was peripheral blood. The sequence derives from a woman younger than 35 with stable Graves' hyperthyroidism. Donor details come from another sample of the same person, matched by shared clones. The chain is made from TRBV25-1 and TRBJ2-7; a confident D gene designation cannot be given. The nucleotide sequence is TGTGCCAGCAGTGCTGTACTTCTGGAGATCAGCTCCTACGATCAGTACTTC. It is translated as CASSAVLLEISSYDQYF.